This TCR beta chain was sequenced in a study of post-analysis software for immune sequencing data. Study background: Relapsing-remitting, secondary progressive and progressive-relapsing forms of multiple sclerosis all featured among disease courses. General study findings and limits: Samples made in the same batch grouped tightly together by F measure. Controls significantly exceeded multiple sclerosis patients in normalized Chao1 diversity.

As for this clonotype: Its antigen is as yet unknown. The junction differs from germline at one of its ends, possibly a read error.

Unique molecular identifiers featured in each of the TCR beta cDNA libraries. There were 1 to 10 million T cells, and some 500,000 cDNA molecules came from them. TCRdb redid the calling of the PCR reads with MiXCR, one entry per CDR3 protein. The data contain roughly 430,000 distinct CDR3 sequences, over 30% of them seen just once; the ten biggest clones take up under 9%. This sequence was found in a girl aged 2-15 years with multiple sclerosis. The sample comprised blood.

As DNA, the CDR3 is TGTGCCAGCAGTTCGCAACAGGTTAATGAAAAACCGTTTTTT. Its translation is CASSSQQVNEKPFF. V gene TRBV12-3 or TRBV12-4 combines with J gene TRBJ1-4; the D gene is possibly TRBD1 (5 bases). The CDR3 totals 14 residues.